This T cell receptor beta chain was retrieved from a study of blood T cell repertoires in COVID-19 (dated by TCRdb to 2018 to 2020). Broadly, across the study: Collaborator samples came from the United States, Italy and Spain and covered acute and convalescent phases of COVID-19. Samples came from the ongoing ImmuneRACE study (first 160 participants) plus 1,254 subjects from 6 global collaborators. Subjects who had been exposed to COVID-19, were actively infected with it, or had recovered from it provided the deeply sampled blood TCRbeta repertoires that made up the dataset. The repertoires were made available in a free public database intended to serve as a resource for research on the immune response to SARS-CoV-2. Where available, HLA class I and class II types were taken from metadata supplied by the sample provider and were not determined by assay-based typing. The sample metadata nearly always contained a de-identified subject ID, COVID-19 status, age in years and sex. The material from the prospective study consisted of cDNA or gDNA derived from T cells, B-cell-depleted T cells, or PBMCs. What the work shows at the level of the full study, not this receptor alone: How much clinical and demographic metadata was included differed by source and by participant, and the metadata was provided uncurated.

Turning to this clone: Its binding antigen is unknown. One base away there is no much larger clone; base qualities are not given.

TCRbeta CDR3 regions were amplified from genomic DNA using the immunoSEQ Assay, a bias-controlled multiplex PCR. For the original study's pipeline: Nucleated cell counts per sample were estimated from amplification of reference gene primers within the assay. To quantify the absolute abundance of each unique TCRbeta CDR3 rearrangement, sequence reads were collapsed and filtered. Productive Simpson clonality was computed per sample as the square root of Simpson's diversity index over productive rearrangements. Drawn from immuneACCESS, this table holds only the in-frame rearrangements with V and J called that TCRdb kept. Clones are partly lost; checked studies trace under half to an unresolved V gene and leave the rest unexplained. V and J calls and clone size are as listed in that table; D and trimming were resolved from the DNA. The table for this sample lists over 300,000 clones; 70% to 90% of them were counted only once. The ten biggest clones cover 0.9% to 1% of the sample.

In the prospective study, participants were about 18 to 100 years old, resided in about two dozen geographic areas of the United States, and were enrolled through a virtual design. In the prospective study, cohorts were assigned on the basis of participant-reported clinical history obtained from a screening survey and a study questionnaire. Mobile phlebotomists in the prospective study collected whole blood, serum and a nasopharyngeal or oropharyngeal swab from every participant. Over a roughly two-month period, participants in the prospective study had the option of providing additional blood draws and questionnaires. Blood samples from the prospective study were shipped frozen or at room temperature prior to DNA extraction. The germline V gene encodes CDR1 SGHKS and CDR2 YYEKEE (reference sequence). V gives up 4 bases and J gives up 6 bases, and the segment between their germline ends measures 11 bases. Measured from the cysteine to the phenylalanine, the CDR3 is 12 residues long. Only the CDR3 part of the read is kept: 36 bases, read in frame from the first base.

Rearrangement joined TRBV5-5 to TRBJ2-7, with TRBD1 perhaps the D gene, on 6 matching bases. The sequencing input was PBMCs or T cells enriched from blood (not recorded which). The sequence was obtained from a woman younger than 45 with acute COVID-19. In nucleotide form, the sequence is TGTGCCAGCAGCATCGGGACACCCGAGCAGTACTTC. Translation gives CASSIGTPEQYF.